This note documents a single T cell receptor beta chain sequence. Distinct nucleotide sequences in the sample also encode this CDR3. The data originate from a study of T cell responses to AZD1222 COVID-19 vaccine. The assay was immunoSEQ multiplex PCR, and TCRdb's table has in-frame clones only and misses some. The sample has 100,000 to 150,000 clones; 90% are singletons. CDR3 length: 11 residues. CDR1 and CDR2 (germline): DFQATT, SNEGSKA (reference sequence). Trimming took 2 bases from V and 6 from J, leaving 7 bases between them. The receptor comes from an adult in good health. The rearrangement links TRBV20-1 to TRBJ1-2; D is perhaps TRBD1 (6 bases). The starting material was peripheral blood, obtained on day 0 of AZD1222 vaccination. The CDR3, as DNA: TGCAGTGCTAGACAGGGGAATGGCTACACCTTC. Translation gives CSARQGNGYTF.